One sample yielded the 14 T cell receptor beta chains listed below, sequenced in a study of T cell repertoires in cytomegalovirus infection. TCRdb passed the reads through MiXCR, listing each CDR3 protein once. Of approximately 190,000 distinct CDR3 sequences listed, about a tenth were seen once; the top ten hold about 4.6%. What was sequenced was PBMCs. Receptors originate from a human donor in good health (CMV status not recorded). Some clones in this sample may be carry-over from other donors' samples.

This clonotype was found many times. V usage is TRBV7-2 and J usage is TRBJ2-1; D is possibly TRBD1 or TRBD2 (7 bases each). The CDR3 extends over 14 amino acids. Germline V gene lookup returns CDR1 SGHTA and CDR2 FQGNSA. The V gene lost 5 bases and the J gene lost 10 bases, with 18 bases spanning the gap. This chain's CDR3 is CASSPRGGGGEQFF. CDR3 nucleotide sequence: TGTGCCAGCAGCCCCAGAGGGGGCGGGGGCGAGCAGTTCTTC.

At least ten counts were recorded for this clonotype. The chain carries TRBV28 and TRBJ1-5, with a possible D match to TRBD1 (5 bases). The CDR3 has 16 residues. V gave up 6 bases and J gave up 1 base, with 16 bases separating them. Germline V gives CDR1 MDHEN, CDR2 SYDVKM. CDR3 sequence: CASSTPGGVSNQPQHF. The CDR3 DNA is TGTGCCAGCAGCACCCCCGGAGGGGTAAGCAATCAGCCCCAGCATTTT.

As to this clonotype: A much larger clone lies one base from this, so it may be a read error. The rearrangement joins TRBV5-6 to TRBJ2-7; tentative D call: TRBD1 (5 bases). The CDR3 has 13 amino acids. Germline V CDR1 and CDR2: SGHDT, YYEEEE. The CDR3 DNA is TGTGACAGCAGCTTGGTGGCAGGGCGCGAGCAGTACTTC. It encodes CDSSLVAGREQYF.

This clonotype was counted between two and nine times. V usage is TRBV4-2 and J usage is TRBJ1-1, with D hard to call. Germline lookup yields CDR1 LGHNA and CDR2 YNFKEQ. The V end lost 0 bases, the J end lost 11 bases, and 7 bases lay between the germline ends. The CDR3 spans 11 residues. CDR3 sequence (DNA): TGTGCCAGCAGCCAAGAGGGTCGCGCTTTCTTT. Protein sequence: CASSQEGRAFF.

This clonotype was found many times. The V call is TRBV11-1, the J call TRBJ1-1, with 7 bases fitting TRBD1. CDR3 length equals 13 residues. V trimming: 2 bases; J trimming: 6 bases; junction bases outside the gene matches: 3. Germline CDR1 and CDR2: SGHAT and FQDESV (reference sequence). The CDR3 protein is CASSLKGAAEAFF. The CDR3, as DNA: TGTGCCAGCAGCTTAAAGGGGGCAGCTGAAGCTTTCTTT.

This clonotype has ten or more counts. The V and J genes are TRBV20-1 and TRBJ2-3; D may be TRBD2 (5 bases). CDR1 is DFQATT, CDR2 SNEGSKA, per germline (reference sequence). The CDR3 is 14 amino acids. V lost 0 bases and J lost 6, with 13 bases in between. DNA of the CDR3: TGCAGTGCTAGAGACGGACTTAAAACGGATACGCAGTATTTT. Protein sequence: CSARDGLKTDTQYF.

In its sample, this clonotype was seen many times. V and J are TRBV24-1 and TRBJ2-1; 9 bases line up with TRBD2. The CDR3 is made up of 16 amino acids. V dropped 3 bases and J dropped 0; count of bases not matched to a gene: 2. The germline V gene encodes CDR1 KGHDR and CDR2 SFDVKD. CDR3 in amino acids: CATSDSSGSSYNEQFF. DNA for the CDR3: TGTGCCACCAGTGATAGTAGCGGGAGCTCCTACAATGAGCAGTTCTTC.

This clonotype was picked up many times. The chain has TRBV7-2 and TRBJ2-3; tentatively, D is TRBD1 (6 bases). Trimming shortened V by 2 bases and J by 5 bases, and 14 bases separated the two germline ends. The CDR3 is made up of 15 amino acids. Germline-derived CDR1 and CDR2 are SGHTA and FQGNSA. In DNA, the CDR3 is TGTGCCAGCAGCTTATCAAGGGGGAAGTTAGATACGCAGTATTTT. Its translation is CASSLSRGKLDTQYF.

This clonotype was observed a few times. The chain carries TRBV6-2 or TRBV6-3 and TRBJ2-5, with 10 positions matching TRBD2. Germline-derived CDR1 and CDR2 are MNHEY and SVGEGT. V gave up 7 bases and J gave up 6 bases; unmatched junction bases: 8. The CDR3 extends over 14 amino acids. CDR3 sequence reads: CASNPGLAIQTQYF. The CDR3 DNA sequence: TGTGCCAGCAACCCGGGACTAGCGATACAGACCCAGTACTTC.

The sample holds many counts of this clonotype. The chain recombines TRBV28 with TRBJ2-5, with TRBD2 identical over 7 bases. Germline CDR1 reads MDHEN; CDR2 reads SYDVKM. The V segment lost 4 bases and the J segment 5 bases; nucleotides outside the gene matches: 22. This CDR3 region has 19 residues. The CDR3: CASSSTLRLAGDVLETQYF. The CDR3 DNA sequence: TGTGCCAGCAGTTCCACTCTCCGTCTGGCGGGGGATGTGTTGGAGACCCAGTACTTC. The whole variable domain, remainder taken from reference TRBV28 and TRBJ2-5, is DVKVTQSSRYLVKRTGEKVFLECVQDMDHENMFWYRQDPGLGLRLIYFSYDVKMKEKGDIPEGYSVSREKKERFSLILESASTNQTSMYLCASSSTLRLAGDVLETQYFGPGTRLLVL.

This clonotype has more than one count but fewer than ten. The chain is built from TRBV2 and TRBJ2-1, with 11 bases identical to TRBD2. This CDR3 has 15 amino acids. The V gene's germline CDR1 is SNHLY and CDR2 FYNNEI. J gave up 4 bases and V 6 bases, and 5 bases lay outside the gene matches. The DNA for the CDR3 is TGTGCCAGCAGGCCGGGACTAGCGGTATACAATGAGCAGTTCTTC. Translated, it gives CASRPGLAVYNEQFF.

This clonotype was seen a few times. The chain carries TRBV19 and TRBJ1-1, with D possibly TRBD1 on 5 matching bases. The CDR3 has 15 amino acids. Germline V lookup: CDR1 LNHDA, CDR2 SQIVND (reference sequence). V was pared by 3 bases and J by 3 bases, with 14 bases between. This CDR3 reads CASSIISQGDTEAFF. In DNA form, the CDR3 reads TGTGCCAGTAGTATTATATCCCAGGGTGACACTGAAGCTTTCTTT.

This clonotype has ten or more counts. Here the CDR3 DNA reads TGTGCCAGCAGAAGTAACAGGAACACTGAAGCTTTCTTT. Residues: CASRSNRNTEAFF. The chain joins TRBV7-2 to TRBJ1-1; no reliable D call. Trimming removed 6 bases at V and 1 base at J, with 9 bases between. From germline, CDR1 is SGHTA and CDR2 FQGNSA. The CDR3 extends over 13 amino acids. The full variable domain, in which reference TRBV7-2 and TRBJ1-1 provide the parts outside the CDR3, is GAGVSQSPSNKVTEKGKDVELRCDPISGHTALYWYRQSLGQGLEFLIYFQGNSAPDKSGLPSDRFSAERTGGSVSTLTIQRTQQEDSAVYLCASRSNRNTEAFFGQGTRLTVV.

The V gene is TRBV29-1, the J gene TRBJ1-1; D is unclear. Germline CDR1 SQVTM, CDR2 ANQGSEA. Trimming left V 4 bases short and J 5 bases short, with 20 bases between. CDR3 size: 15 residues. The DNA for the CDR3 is TGCAGCGTTGGGCAATCAGGACCCGGGAGAACTGAAGCTTTCTTT. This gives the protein CSVGQSGPGRTEAFF.